The 27 T cell receptor beta chains given below trace back to one sample, sequenced in a study of T cell repertoires in cytomegalovirus infection. Using its own MiXCR run on the reads, TCRdb lists one record per CDR3 protein. Of 200,000 or so distinct CDR3 sequences in the sample, roughly a fifth were seen once. The sample taken for sequencing was PBMCs. Source of these receptors: a human donor in good health (CMV status not recorded). Some clones in this sample may be carry-over from other donors' samples.

This clonotype has more than one count but fewer than ten. The chain recombines TRBV28 with TRBJ2-7; D call uncertain. V lost 5 bases and J lost 3, with 8 bases in between. The CDR3 loop spans 12 amino acids. Germline V lookup: CDR1 MDHEN, CDR2 SYDVKM. CDR3 region: CASSVVYYEQYF. The CDR3 coding sequence is TGTGCCAGCAGTGTGGTGTACTACGAGCAGTACTTC.

This chain uses TRBV20-1 with TRBJ1-4; D remains ambiguous. The V end was cut by 1 base, the J end by 8 bases, with 11 bases between. There are 13 residues in the CDR3. CDR1 is DFQATT, CDR2 SNEGSKA, per germline (reference sequence). The CDR3 region is CSARGGNREKLFF. CDR3 in DNA: TGCAGTGCTAGAGGGGGAAATCGGGAAAAACTGTTTTTT.

This clonotype was picked up many times. The rearrangement uses TRBV7-2 and TRBJ2-7; no clear D gene. The CDR3 runs 15 residues. Looked up from germline, CDR1 is SGHTA and CDR2 is FQGNSA. Trimming took off 1 base at V and 2 bases at J, with 12 bases between the two ends. CDR3 amino acids: CASSLEVAGPYEQYF. CDR3 coding DNA: TGTGCCAGCAGCTTAGAAGTAGCAGGCCCCTACGAGCAGTACTTC.

For this clonotype: A much larger clone sits a single nucleotide away, making a read error possible. The chain recombines TRBV7-2 with TRBJ2-5; TRBD2 matches 7 bases. V gave up 3 bases and J gave up 5 bases; unmatched junction bases: 9. Germline assignment: CDR1 SGHTA and CDR2 FQGNSA. The CDR3 runs to 15 residues. The CDR3 DNA is TGTGCCAGCAGCTTCAGGTCTAGCGGCGGGGAGACCCAGTACTTC. Amino acid sequence: CASSFRSSGGETQYF.

This clonotype has a handful of counts. V usage is TRBV6-5 and J usage is TRBJ1-3; D not certain. Germline V CDR1 and CDR2: MNHEY, SVGAGI. V was clipped by 5 bases and J by 0 bases, with 17 bases between them. This CDR3 has 17 amino acids. CDR3 DNA sequence: TGTGCCAGCAGTCTTACGCGGGGTACCAACTCTGGAAACACCATATATTTT. Protein product: CASSLTRGTNSGNTIYF.

This clonotype came up many times. The chain combines TRBV7-9 with TRBJ2-1; maybe TRBD2 (5 bases). The germline V and J ends were trimmed by 5 bases and 6 bases, with 20 bases remaining between them. CDR3 length equals 16 residues. Germline V gene data show CDR1 as SEHNR and CDR2 as FQNEAQ (reference sequence). CDR3 in amino acids: CASSPRTSPGSNEQFF. The CDR3 bases are TGTGCCAGCAGCCCACGGACGTCACCGGGGTCCAATGAGCAGTTCTTC.

This clonotype has only one observation. Since a much larger clone is just one base distant, this may be a read error. The conserved phenylalanine or tryptophan is not found at the CDR3 terminus, so this likely reflects a read error. This chain connects TRBV12-3 or TRBV12-4 to TRBJ1-3, with 7 bases matching TRBD1. The J segment lost 0 bases and the V segment lost 5 bases, leaving 7 bases of the junction unmatched. CDR3 size: 16 residues. The CDR3 loop is CASSPRDRFSGNTIYL. The CDR3 DNA follows: TGTGCCAGCAGTCCCCGGGACAGATTCTCTGGAAACACCATATATTTA.

The chain carries TRBV15 and TRBJ2-7; D not resolved. This CDR3 spans 15 amino acids. The V end was cut by 0 bases, the J end by 7 bases, with 16 bases between. Germline V lookup: CDR1 LNHNV, CDR2 YYDKDF (reference sequence). The CDR3 nucleotides read TGTGCCACCAGCAGAGATTTTCCCCCGCTTGGGGAGCAGTACTTC. Amino acid sequence: CATSRDFPPLGEQYF.

There are a few counts of this clonotype. The V gene is TRBV5-6, the J gene TRBJ1-6; tentative D call: TRBD1 (5 bases). This CDR3 comprises 16 residues. Trimming removed 0 bases from V and 9 bases from J, with 16 bases in between. The germline V gene has CDR1 SGHDT and CDR2 YYEEEE. The CDR3 here is CASSLVGGPPSSPLHF. The DNA for the CDR3 is TGTGCCAGCAGCTTGGTCGGGGGACCCCCTTCTTCACCCCTCCACTTT.

To note about this clonotype: Compared with germline, one end of the junction differs, possibly owing to a read error. The chain carries TRBV6-1 and TRBJ1-1; possible D gene TRBD1, 5 bases. The CDR3 runs 14 residues. Germline V gene data show CDR1 as MNHNS and CDR2 as SASEGT. In DNA, the CDR3 is TGTGCCAGCAGGGGGGTAGGCGTGAACACTGATGCTTTCTTT. This gives the protein CASRGVGVNTDAFF.

The V and J genes are TRBV6-2 or TRBV6-3 and TRBJ1-1; D ambiguous. The germline V gene has CDR1 MNHEY and CDR2 SVGEGT. Between the trimmed V and J ends, which lost 0 bases and 5 bases, there was a span of 4 bases. The CDR3 runs 12 residues. The CDR3 spells CASSYSWTEAFF. DNA for the CDR3: TGTGCCAGCAGTTACTCCTGGACTGAAGCTTTCTTT.

The chain employs TRBV5-6 and TRBJ2-3; TRBD2 matches 15 bases. CDR3 length: 16 amino acids. Trimming took 4 bases from V and 4 from J; bases not matched to a gene: 4. Germline assignment: CDR1 SGHDT and CDR2 YYEEEE. Here the CDR3 DNA reads TGTGCCAGCAGCCCGGGACTAGCGGGGGGCCCAGATACGCAGTATTTT. Its protein is CASSPGLAGGPDTQYF.

The chain couples TRBV6-6 to TRBJ2-1, with D tentatively TRBD2 (5 bases). The CDR3 is 12 amino acids. V lost 2 bases and J 6 bases, leaving 5 bases between the germline ends. Germline-derived CDR1 and CDR2 are MNHNY and SVGAGI (reference sequence). CDR3 loop: CASSYGGNEQFF. Written as DNA, the CDR3 is TGTGCCAGCAGTTACGGAGGCAATGAGCAGTTCTTC.

The rearrangement uses TRBV7-9 and TRBJ2-7; D may correspond to TRBD1 or TRBD2 (5 bases each). CDR1 is SEHNR and CDR2 is FQNEAQ in the germline V gene (reference sequence). CDR3 length: 13 amino acids. Trimming cost V 7 bases and J 6 bases, with 16 bases left between them. The CDR3 DNA follows: TGTGCCAGCAACCAAGGGTGGGGGAGCGAGCAGTACTTC. The encoded protein is CASNQGWGSEQYF.

This clonotype was counted only a few times. The chain joins TRBV7-9 to TRBJ2-7; tentatively, D is TRBD1 or TRBD2 (5 bases each). This CDR3 spans 15 amino acids. The V end was cut by 0 bases, the J end by 5 bases, with 14 bases between. Germline lookup yields CDR1 SEHNR and CDR2 FQNEAQ (reference sequence). CDR3 loop: CASSLAFRDVDEQYF. DNA of the CDR3: TGTGCCAGCAGCTTAGCCTTTCGGGACGTTGACGAGCAGTACTTC.

There are a few counts of this clonotype. The rearrangement links TRBV2 to TRBJ2-1; TRBD1 matches 8 bases. This CDR3 is built from 14 residues. The trim removed 6 bases at V and 2 bases at J, leaving 3 bases unmatched. Germline-derived CDR1 and CDR2 are SNHLY and FYNNEI. The CDR3 spells CASSQDRAYNEQFF. The CDR3, as DNA: TGTGCCAGCAGCCAGGACAGGGCCTACAATGAGCAGTTCTTC.

The chain carries TRBV11-3 and TRBJ1-2; D is perhaps TRBD1 (6 bases). Per the germline V gene, CDR1 is SGHNT and CDR2 is YENEEA. The V end was cut by 5 bases, the J end by 8 bases, with 18 bases between. This CDR3 contains 14 residues. DNA of the CDR3: TGTGCCAGCAGCCTCACAGGGACCTCCGGCGGCTACACCTTC. Protein: CASSLTGTSGGYTF.

The chain has TRBV2 and TRBJ1-2, with D perhaps matching TRBD1 (6 bases). The CDR3 is 12 residues long. The germline CDR1 and CDR2 sequences are SNHLY and FYNNEI. The V gene lost 9 bases and the J gene lost 4 bases, with 12 bases spanning the gap. CDR3 coding DNA: TGTGCCAGGAGGGGGGACTTCTATGGCTACACCTTC. Protein product: CARRGDFYGYTF.

This clonotype was seen more than once but under ten times. The chain combines TRBV15 with TRBJ1-5, with 7 bases lining up with TRBD1. The V segment lost 5 bases and the J segment 2 bases; nucleotides outside the gene matches: 6. Germline values: CDR1 LNHNV, CDR2 YYDKDF (reference sequence). CDR3 length: 15 residues. The CDR3 here is CATSGTRGGNQPQHF. The CDR3 coding sequence is TGTGCCACCAGCGGAACCAGGGGGGGCAATCAGCCCCAGCATTTT.

This clonotype has just a few counts. J is TRBJ2-1 and V is TRBV5-1, with D possibly matching TRBD1 (5 bases). The CDR3 totals 17 residues. V gave up 5 bases and J gave up 3 bases, with 21 bases separating them. Germline CDR1 reads SGHRS; CDR2 reads YFSETQ. As DNA, the CDR3 is TGCGCCAGCAGTTTTAGTTTGGGGCAGACGTTCTACAATGAGCAGTTCTTC. Protein sequence: CASSFSLGQTFYNEQFF.

V is TRBV28 and J is TRBJ2-2; 8 nucleotides align to TRBD2. Germline lookup yields CDR1 MDHEN and CDR2 SYDVKM. The ends lost 4 bases at V and 0 bases at J; junction bases unmatched: 7. The CDR3 is 17 amino acids. This CDR3 is CASSSPGLAANTGELFF. Here the CDR3 DNA reads TGTGCCAGCAGTTCCCCTGGACTAGCCGCGAACACCGGGGAGCTGTTTTTT. Combining the CDR3 with reference TRBV28 and TRBJ2-2 gives the whole variable domain DVKVTQSSRYLVKRTGEKVFLECVQDMDHENMFWYRQDPGLGLRLIYFSYDVKMKEKGDIPEGYSVSREKKERFSLILESASTNQTSMYLCASSSPGLAANTGELFFGEGSRLTVL.

This clonotype was picked up a small number of times. This rearrangement joins TRBV7-2 to TRBJ2-7; perhaps D is TRBD1 or TRBD2 (5 bases each). This CDR3 region has 17 residues. V gave up 0 bases and J gave up 3 bases, with 18 bases separating them. Germline V gene lookup returns CDR1 SGHTA and CDR2 FQGNSA. The CDR3 DNA follows: TGTGCCAGCAGCTTAGCCGGGGCCGGCTTCTTCGGCTACGAGCAGTACTTC. Its translation: CASSLAGAGFFGYEQYF. The full variable domain, rest sourced from reference TRBV7-2 and TRBJ2-7, is GAGVSQSPSNKVTEKGKDVELRCDPISGHTALYWYRQSLGQGLEFLIYFQGNSAPDKSGLPSDRFSAERTGGSVSTLTIQRTQQEDSAVYLCASSLAGAGFFGYEQYFGPGTRLTVT.

As to this clonotype: Since a much larger clone is just one base distant, this may be a read error. Likely a read error: the CDR3 ends without its conserved phenylalanine or tryptophan. The chain combines TRBV7-2 with TRBJ1-1; D is perhaps TRBD1 (6 bases). Trimming took off 3 bases at V and 4 bases at J, with 12 bases between the two ends. Germline lookup yields CDR1 SGHTA and CDR2 FQGNSA. The CDR3 has 14 amino acids. The CDR3 loop reads CASSFRGSGTEAFS. CDR3 nucleotides: TGTGCCAGCAGCTTCAGGGGCTCGGGCACTGAAGCTTTCTCT.

The chain links TRBV4-3 to TRBJ2-7; 7 bases map to TRBD1. The CDR3 extends over 14 amino acids. Germline V gene data show CDR1 as LGHNA and CDR2 as YSLEER. V shed 0 bases and J 3 bases; nucleotides not matched to a gene: 2. The CDR3 loop is CASSQERQGYEQYF. In DNA form, the CDR3 reads TGCGCCAGCAGCCAAGAACGACAGGGCTACGAGCAGTACTTC.

In this sample, this clonotype turned up many times. The rearrangement links TRBV7-8 to TRBJ2-7; the D gene is possibly TRBD1 (5 bases). Trimming took off 0 bases at V and 2 bases at J, with 11 bases between the two ends. The CDR3 extends over 15 amino acids. The germline V gene encodes CDR1 SGHVS and CDR2 FQNEAQ. The CDR3 bases are TGTGCCAGCAGCTTAGCGGGGCCGCGCACCTACGAGCAGTACTTC. This codes for CASSLAGPRTYEQYF.

For this clonotype: A much more abundant neighbour one base away suggests this may be a read error. V gene TRBV11-1 combines with J gene TRBJ1-1; D remains unclear. The germline V and J ends were trimmed by 7 bases and 6 bases, with 9 bases remaining between them. Germline assignment: CDR1 SGHAT and CDR2 FQDESV (reference sequence). The CDR3 totals 11 residues. This chain's CDR3 is CASIELAEAFF. CDR3 sequence (DNA): TGTGCCAGCATAGAATTGGCTGAAGCTTTCTTT.

The gene calls are TRBV28 and TRBJ1-1; no firm D call. The CDR3 sequence is 14 residues long. Trimming took off 1 base at V and 5 bases at J, with 11 bases between the two ends. The germline V gene encodes CDR1 MDHEN and CDR2 SYDVKM. In DNA, the CDR3 is TGTGCCAGCAGTTTATTAGACCCAACGACTGAAGCTTTCTTT. This encodes CASSLLDPTTEAFF.